The rows below give T cell receptor beta chains drawn from one sample of a study of identical twins. MiXCR was run by TCRdb on the 5' RACE reads, yielding one entry per CDR3 protein. Of about 520,000 distinct CDR3 sequences in the sample, around 20% were seen once. The same sample was also studied in work on T cells expressing NK-cell markers.

Sequencing input: CD4+ T cells sorted from blood. These receptors originate from a woman aged 18 to 35 in good health. The CDR3 runs from the conserved cysteine through the conserved F or W. The D gene is left open where the match is weak. Expanded clones are given a class, and other clones once, few, many or no size at all.

few	NA	TRBV11-1	TRBJ2-7	TGTGCCAGCAGCTTACCCCTAGAGGGCAGGTTATCGGTCTACGAGCAGTACTTC	CASSLPLEGRLSVYEQYF
few	NA	TRBV20-1	TRBJ2-1	TGCAGTGCTAGCCGTGGGGGGGCCCCGGGGAATGAGCAGTTCTTC	CSASRGGAPGNEQFF
NA	NA	TRBV20-1	TRBJ2-4	TGCAGTGCTAGAGATTGGAACATTCAGTACTTC	CSARDWNIQYF
NA	TRBD1	TRBV7-6	TRBJ1-1	TGTGCCAGCAGCTTAGCGGAGGGGGCAGGTACTGAAGCTTTCTTT	CASSLAEGAGTEAFF
NA	TRBD1	TRBV15	TRBJ2-3	TGTGCCACCAGCAGTCGGGACAGAAGCACAGATACGCAGTATTTT	CATSSRDRSTDTQYF
NA	NA	TRBV5-1	TRBJ2-3	TGCGCCAGCAGCTTGGCCGTTGCTAGCTACCCAGATACGCAGTATTTT	CASSLAVASYPDTQYF
few	TRBD2	TRBV5-1	TRBJ2-1	TGCGCCAGCAGCTTGGCCCTTACTAGCGGGGGGGCCGGTGATGAGCAGTTCTTC	CASSLALTSGGAGDEQFF
once	TRBD1	TRBV4-2	TRBJ2-7	TGTGCCAGCAGCCAAGACGTCAGGGGGTTCGCCTACGAGCAGTACTTC	CASSQDVRGFAYEQYF
NA	TRBD2	TRBV7-3	TRBJ2-5	TGTGCCAGCAGCTTAATGGCGACTAGCGGAGAGACCCAGTACTTC	CASSLMATSGETQYF
few	TRBD1	TRBV12-3/TRBV12-4	TRBJ1-5	TGTGCCAGCAGCAGGGACAGGGGTAGCAATCAGCCCCAGCATTTT	CASSRDRGSNQPQHF
few	TRBD2	TRBV20-1	TRBJ2-1	TGCAGTGCCGAGACTGGGACTAGCGGGACCTACAATGAGCAGTTCTTC	CSAETGTSGTYNEQFF
few	NA	TRBV11-3	TRBJ2-7	TGTGCCAGCAGCTCGCCTCTAGCGTTCGAGCAGTACTTC	CASSSPLAFEQYF
few	NA	TRBV11-2	TRBJ2-1	TGTGCCAGCAGCCTGAGCGGGCGAAGACACAATGAGCAGTTCTTC	CASSLSGRRHNEQFF
few	NA	TRBV12-3/TRBV12-4	TRBJ1-2	TGTGCCAGCAGTTTACTCTGGACGGTTAACTATGGCTACACCTTC	CASSLLWTVNYGYTF
NA	TRBD1	TRBV12-3/TRBV12-4	TRBJ2-1	TGTGCCAGCAGTTCGTCTCCCGGGACAGGGGTCCACAATGAGCAGTTCTTC	CASSSSPGTGVHNEQFF
NA	NA	TRBV6-5	TRBJ1-3	TGTGCCAGCCGGAGAGGATGGAACACCATATATTTT	CASRRGWNTIYF
few	TRBD2	TRBV29-1	TRBJ2-5	TGCAGCGTTGACCAGCGGGGGTGGGGGACCCAGTACTTC	CSVDQRGWGTQYF
few	TRBD1	TRBV25-1	TRBJ1-6	TGTGCCAGCAGTGACTCAGGGACAGGAGAATCACCCCTCCACTTT	CASSDSGTGESPLHF
few	NA	TRBV27	TRBJ1-1	TGTGCCAGCAGTCGAGAAGGGACGAACACTGAAGCTTTCTTT	CASSREGTNTEAFF
few	NA	TRBV7-9	TRBJ2-5	TGTGCCAGCAGCCGATCTGAGGGGGGCTTCCAAGAGACCCAGTACTTC	CASSRSEGGFQETQYF
few	NA	TRBV6-1	TRBJ2-7	TGTGCCAGCAGTATCCACCGGACAGCCCCCTACGAGCAGTACTTC	CASSIHRTAPYEQYF
NA	NA	TRBV29-1	TRBJ1-1	TGCAGCGTTAGTAGGGATAACACTGAAGCTTTCTTT	CSVSRDNTEAFF
many	TRBD1	TRBV4-3	TRBJ2-3	TGCGCCAGCAGCCAAGGCAGGACAGGGTTTGTAGATACGCAGTATTTT	CASSQGRTGFVDTQYF
few	TRBD2	TRBV10-3	TRBJ2-1	TGTGCCACCCGGCAGCGGGAGGTATACAATGAGCAGTTCTTC	CATRQREVYNEQFF
many	NA	TRBV5-1	TRBJ2-7	TGCGCCAGCAGCTTCAACAGGGCGTACGAGCAGTACTTC	CASSFNRAYEQYF
NA	TRBD2	TRBV5-1	TRBJ2-7	TGCGCCAGCAGCTTGCGGGCTAGCGGGAGTGGATACGAGCAGTACTTC	CASSLRASGSGYEQYF
many	TRBD1	TRBV20-1	TRBJ1-2	TGCAGTGCTAGGGGACAGTCGAACTATGGCTACACCTTC	CSARGQSNYGYTF
few	NA	TRBV4-2	TRBJ1-6	TGTGCCAGCAGCCAAGCTAGGATGGGACCCCTCCACTTT	CASSQARMGPLHF
NA	NA	TRBV7-8	TRBJ2-7	TGTGCCAGCAGCTTAACTCCCAGCTACGAGCAGTACTTC	CASSLTPSYEQYF
NA	NA	TRBV20-1	TRBJ2-7	TGCAGTGCTAGAGATGTGCAGCGCGAGCAGTACTTC	CSARDVQREQYF
NA	NA	TRBV6-1	TRBJ2-2	TGTGCCAGCAGTCCTGGGGCGACATTAAACACCGGGGAGCTGTTTTTT	CASSPGATLNTGELFF
NA	TRBD1	TRBV12-3/TRBV12-4	TRBJ1-6	TGTGCCAGCAGTCCCAGCTACGGACAGGCGAATTCACCCCTCCACTTT	CASSPSYGQANSPLHF
NA	NA	TRBV9	TRBJ2-2	TGTGCCAGCAGCGTTCACAGAAAGGGCGGGGAGCTGTTTTTT	CASSVHRKGGELFF
NA	TRBD1	TRBV10-3	TRBJ2-7	TGTGCCATCAGGGATACGGGACAGACCTACGAGCAGTACTTC	CAIRDTGQTYEQYF
many	NA	TRBV12-3/TRBV12-4	TRBJ1-3	TGTGCCAGCAGTTCGAGGCTGAACACCATATATTTT	CASSSRLNTIYF
NA	TRBD1	TRBV9	TRBJ2-3	TGTGCCAGCAGCGTTTTTTTGGCAGGGGGACAAGATACGCAGTATTTT	CASSVFLAGGQDTQYF
NA	TRBD1	TRBV4-1	TRBJ2-5	TGCGCCAGCAGCCAAGCCGGGACAGGGGGAGAGACCCAGTACTTC	CASSQAGTGGETQYF
few	NA	TRBV25-1	TRBJ1-5	TGTGCCAGCACTGCAGATTCAGGTCAGCCCCAGCATTTT	CASTADSGQPQHF
NA	NA	TRBV20-1	TRBJ2-3	TGCAGTGCCCAAAGTTACGGGAGAGGGGATACGCAGTATTTT	CSAQSYGRGDTQYF
many	TRBD2	TRBV4-2	TRBJ2-5	TGTGCCAGCAGCCAAGAAAAGCGGGGGGTTCAAGAGACCCAGTACTTC	CASSQEKRGVQETQYF
NA	NA	TRBV5-1	TRBJ1-1	TGCGCCAGCAGCTTGGCCGTCGCCGCAACTGAAGCTTTCTTT	CASSLAVAATEAFF
NA	NA	TRBV7-3	TRBJ2-7	TGTGCCAGCAGCCCGGGTTTTGCAGTGAGGGAGCAGTACTTC	CASSPGFAVREQYF
NA	NA	TRBV7-8	TRBJ2-1	TGTGCCAGCAGCTCCCCATGGGGGGGGCAGGTTGAGCAGTTCTTC	CASSSPWGGQVEQFF
many	NA	TRBV12-3/TRBV12-4	TRBJ1-1	TGTGCCAGCAGTTTCGGGTTCGGGGGGAACACTGAAGCTTTCTTT	CASSFGFGGNTEAFF
many	NA	TRBV12-3/TRBV12-4	TRBJ2-7	TGTGCCAGTTCGTACGGTCTCTATCCCTACGAGCAGTACTTC	CASSYGLYPYEQYF
few	NA	TRBV20-1	TRBJ2-1	TGCAGTGCTGGGACTCTAAATGAGCAGTTCTTC	CSAGTLNEQFF
many	NA	TRBV5-1	TRBJ2-1	TGCGCCAGCAGCTTAACAGCCGAGGGGAATGAGCAGTTCTTC	CASSLTAEGNEQFF
few	NA	TRBV7-8	TRBJ1-4	TGTGCCAGCAGCGAGGACACCGGACCTGCCGTTTTT	CASSEDTGPAVF
NA	NA	TRBV10-3	TRBJ1-2	TGTGCCATCAGTGGGACATCTAGGAATGGCTACACCTTC	CAISGTSRNGYTF
few	NA	TRBV5-5	TRBJ2-2	TGTGCCAGCAGCTTGGTGACAGGCGTTGGGGGCGGGGAGCTGTTTTTT	CASSLVTGVGGGELFF
many	TRBD2	TRBV5-1	TRBJ2-3	TGCGCCAGCAGCCCCCCCCTGAGGGCTAGCGGGGACCTCACAGATACGCAGTATTTT	CASSPPLRASGDLTDTQYF
NA	NA	TRBV20-1	TRBJ1-2	TGCAGTGCTAGGGGCGGCGGGGATTCAACCTATGGCTACACCTTC	CSARGGGDSTYGYTF
few	NA	TRBV20-1	TRBJ2-2	TGCAGTGCTAGAGACAGGGGAACCACCGGGGAGCTGTTTTTT	CSARDRGTTGELFF
NA	TRBD2	TRBV9	TRBJ2-1	TGTGCCAGCAGCGTAGGCCTAGCGGGGGGGGTTGAGCAGTTCTTC	CASSVGLAGGVEQFF
NA	NA	TRBV5-6	TRBJ2-3	TGTGCCAGCAGCTTGTTAGGGCTAGATACGCAGTATTTT	CASSLLGLDTQYF
NA	TRBD2	TRBV20-1	TRBJ2-1	TGCAGTGCTGATAGCGGGAGGCCCTCCTACAATGAGCAGTTCTTC	CSADSGRPSYNEQFF
few	TRBD1	TRBV2	TRBJ2-7	TGTGCCAGCACGGAGGACAGGGTTATTTACGAGCAGTACTTC	CASTEDRVIYEQYF
few	NA	TRBV12-3/TRBV12-4	TRBJ2-7	TGTGCCAGCACCCGCGACACTACCTACGAGCAGTACTTC	CASTRDTTYEQYF
NA	TRBD2	TRBV15	TRBJ2-3	TGTGCCACCAGCACCAGACTAGCCAGCACAGATACGCAGTATTTT	CATSTRLASTDTQYF